This section outlines one TCR beta chain sequence together with its context. This record belongs to a study of blood T cell repertoires in COVID-19. Overall study context: The analysed material was cDNA or gDNA that came from T cells, B-cell-depleted T cells, or PBMCs.

Authors' data handling: By means of reference gene primer amplification, nucleated cell counts were estimated. TCRdb keeps only in-frame clones here, not all; method: immunoSEQ multiplex PCR. V, J and clone size were drawn from that table, and D and trimming were deduced from the DNA. The sample holds over 250,000 clones, about 90% seen once. Ages ranged from roughly 18 to 100 years, with residence in approximately 25 US areas. Donors in Cohort 3 counted as recovered after two negative PCRs, clearance, or symptom resolution. Between the trimmed V and J ends, which lost 8 bases and 5 bases, there was a span of 16 bases. CDR1 is LGHDT, CDR2 YNNKEL, per germline (reference sequence). The CDR3 loop spans 14 amino acids.

Input material: PBMCs or T cells enriched from blood (not recorded which). This chain links TRBV3-1 (or the pseudogene TRBV3-2) with TRBJ1-5; D is possibly TRBD1 (5 bases). The source is a woman between 25 and 40 years old who had recovered from COVID-19. Here the CDR3 DNA reads TGTGCCAGCGCCCTCGGAGGGACCTATCAGCCCCAGCATTTT. The encoded protein is CASALGGTYQPQHF.